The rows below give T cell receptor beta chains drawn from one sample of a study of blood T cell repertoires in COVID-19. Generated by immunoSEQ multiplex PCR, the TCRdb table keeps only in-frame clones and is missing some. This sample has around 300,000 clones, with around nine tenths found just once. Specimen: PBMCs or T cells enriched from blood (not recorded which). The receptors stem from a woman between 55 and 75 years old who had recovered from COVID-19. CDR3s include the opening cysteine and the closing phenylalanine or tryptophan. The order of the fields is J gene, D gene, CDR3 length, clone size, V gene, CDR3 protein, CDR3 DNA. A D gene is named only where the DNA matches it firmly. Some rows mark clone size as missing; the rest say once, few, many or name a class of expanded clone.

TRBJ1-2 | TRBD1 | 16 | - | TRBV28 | CASSTVAGQGNYGYTF | TGTGCCAGCAGTACCGTGGCCGGACAGGGGAACTATGGCTACACCTTC
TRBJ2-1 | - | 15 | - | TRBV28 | CASSLRRQDLDEQFF | TGTGCCAGCAGTTTAAGGCGACAGGACTTGGATGAGCAGTTCTTC
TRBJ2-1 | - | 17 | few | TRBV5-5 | CASSRSLTDFSYNEQFF | TGTGCCAGCAGCAGGAGCCTGACAGATTTTTCCTACAATGAGCAGTTCTTC
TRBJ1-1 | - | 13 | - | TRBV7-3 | CASSQDRNTEAFF | TGTGCCAGCAGCCAAGACAGGAACACTGAAGCTTTCTTT
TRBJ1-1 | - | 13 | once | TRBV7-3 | CASSLSVNTEAFF | TGTGCCAGCAGCTTATCGGTGAACACTGAAGCTTTCTTT
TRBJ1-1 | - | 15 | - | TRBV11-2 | CASSLHRGPNTEAFF | TGTGCCAGCAGCTTGCACCGAGGGCCTAACACTGAAGCTTTCTTT
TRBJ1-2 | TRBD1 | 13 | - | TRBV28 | CASIRDRAGGYTF | TGTGCCAGCATACGGGACAGGGCGGGTGGCTACACCTTC
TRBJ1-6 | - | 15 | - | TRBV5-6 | CASSLWEGLDSPLHF | TGTGCCAGCAGCTTGTGGGAGGGCTTGGATTCACCCCTCCACTTT
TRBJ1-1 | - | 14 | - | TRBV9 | CASSVAGSGTEAFF | TGTGCCAGCAGCGTAGCAGGGTCGGGCACTGAAGCTTTCTTT
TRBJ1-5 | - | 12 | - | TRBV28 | CATARGNQPQHF | TGTGCCACCGCAAGGGGGAACCAGCCCCAGCATTTT
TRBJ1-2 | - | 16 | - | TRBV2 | CASSGTVASVKEGYTF | TGTGCCAGCTCTGGTACTGTGGCCTCAGTTAAGGAGGGCTACACCTTC